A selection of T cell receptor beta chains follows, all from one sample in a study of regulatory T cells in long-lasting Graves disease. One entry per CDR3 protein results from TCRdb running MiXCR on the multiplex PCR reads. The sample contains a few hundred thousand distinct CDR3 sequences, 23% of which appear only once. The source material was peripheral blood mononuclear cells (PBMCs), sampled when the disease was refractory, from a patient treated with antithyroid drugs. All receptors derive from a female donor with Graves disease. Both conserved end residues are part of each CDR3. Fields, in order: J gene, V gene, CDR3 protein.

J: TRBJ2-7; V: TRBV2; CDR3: CASRERGAREQYF
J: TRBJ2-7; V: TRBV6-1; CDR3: CASSPNGAGEQYF
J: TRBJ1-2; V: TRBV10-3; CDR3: CAISESLSGYTF
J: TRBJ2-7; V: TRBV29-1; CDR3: CSVGESAYEQYF
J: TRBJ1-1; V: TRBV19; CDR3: CASSKNRGNTEAFF
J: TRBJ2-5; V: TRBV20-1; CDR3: CSAAQTSGSKETQYF
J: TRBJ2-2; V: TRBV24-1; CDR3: CATSDLSADTGELFF
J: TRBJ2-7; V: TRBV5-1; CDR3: CASSQGLAGVDFEQYF
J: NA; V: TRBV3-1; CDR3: CASRGTTLAETQYF
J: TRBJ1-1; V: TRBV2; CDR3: CASTRDGRAEAFF
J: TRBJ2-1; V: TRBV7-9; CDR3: CASRGLSGSEQFF
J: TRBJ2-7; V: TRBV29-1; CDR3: CSVELRAYEQYF
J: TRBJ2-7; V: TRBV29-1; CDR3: CSVEVSASSYEQYF
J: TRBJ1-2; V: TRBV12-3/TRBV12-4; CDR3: CASSPGGGQGLFF
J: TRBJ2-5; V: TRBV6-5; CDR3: CASSYSWTSEQETQYF
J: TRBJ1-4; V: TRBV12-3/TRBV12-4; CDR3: CASSLDGPYGEKLFF
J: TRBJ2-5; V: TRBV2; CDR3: CASSEGLAGSETQYF
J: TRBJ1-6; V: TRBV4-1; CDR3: CASSQDPVAGWPSPLHF
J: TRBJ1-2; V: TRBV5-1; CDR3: CASSLRGRTGAYGYTF
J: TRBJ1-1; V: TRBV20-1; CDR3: CSARRQQNTEAFF
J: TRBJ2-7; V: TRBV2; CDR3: CASRAYRDGTYEQYF
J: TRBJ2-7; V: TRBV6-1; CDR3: CASSQGTSGRVAYEQYF
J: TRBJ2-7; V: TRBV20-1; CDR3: CSARDGAGILLSYEQYF
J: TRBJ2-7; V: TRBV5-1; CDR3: CASSSPGTSGPYEQYF
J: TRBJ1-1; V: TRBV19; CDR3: CASTEGGYEAFF
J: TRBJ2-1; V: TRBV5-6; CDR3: CASSLATSGSGNEQFF
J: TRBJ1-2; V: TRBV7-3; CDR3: CASRPEGGGWYGYTF
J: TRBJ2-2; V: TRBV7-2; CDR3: CASHRAGELFF
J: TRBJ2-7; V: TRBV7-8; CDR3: CASSLGPPPSYEQYF
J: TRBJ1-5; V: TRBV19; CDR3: CASRIGTGGNQPQHF
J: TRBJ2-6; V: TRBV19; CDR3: CASSISHRRFSGANVLTF
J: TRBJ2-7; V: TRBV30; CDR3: CAWSVLRPYEQYF
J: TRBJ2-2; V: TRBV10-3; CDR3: CAIPKASGRTNTGELFF
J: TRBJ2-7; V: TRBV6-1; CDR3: CASGFAAIREQYF
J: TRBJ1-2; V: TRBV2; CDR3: CASSEDTDAGGYTF
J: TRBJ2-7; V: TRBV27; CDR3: CASSDRPYEQYF
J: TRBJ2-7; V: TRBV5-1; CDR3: CASSLVVGEQYF
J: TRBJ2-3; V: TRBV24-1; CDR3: CATSDYGTGADTQYF
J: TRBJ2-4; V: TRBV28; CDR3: CASSLLTSRDIQYF
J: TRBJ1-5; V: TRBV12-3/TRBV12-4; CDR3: CASNPTGGGQPQHF
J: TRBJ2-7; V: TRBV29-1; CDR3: CSGTRGSYEQYF
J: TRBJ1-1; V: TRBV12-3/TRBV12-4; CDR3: CASSLLRTQEAFF
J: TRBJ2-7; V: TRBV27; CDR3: CASSSWTSGRAYEQYF
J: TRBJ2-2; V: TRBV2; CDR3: CASSGSLAERGGELFF